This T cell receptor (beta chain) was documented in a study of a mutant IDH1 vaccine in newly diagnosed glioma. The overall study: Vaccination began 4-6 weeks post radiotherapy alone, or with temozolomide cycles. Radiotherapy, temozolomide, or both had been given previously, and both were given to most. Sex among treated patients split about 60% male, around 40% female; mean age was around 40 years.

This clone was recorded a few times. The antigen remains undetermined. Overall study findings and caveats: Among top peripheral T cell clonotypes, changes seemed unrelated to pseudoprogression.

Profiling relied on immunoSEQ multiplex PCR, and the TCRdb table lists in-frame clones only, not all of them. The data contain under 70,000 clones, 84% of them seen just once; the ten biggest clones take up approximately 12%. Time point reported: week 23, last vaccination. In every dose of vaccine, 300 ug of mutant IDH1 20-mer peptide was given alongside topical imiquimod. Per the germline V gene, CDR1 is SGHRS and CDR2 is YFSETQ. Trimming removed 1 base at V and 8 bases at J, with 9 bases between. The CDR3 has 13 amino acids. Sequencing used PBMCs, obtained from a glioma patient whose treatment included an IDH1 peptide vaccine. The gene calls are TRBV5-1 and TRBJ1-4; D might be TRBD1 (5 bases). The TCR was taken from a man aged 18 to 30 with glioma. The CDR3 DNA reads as TGCGCCAGCAGCTTGTCGGACATGGAAAAACTGTTTTTT. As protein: CASSLSDMEKLFF.